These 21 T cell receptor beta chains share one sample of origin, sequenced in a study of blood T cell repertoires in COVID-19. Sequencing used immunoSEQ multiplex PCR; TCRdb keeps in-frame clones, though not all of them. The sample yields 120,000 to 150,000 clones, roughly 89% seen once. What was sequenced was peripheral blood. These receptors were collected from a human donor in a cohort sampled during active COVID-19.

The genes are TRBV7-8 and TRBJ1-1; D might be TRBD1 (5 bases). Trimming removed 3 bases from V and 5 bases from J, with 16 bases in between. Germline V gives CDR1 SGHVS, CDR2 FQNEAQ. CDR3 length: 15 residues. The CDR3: CASSFSTGVKTEAFF. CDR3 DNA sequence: TGTGCCAGCAGCTTTTCTACAGGAGTTAAGACTGAAGCTTTCTTT.

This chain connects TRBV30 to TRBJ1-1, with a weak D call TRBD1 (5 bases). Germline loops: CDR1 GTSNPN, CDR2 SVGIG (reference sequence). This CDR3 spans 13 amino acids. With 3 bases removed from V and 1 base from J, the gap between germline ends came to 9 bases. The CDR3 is CAWRWTPNTEAFF. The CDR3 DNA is TGTGCCTGGAGGTGGACACCGAACACTGAAGCTTTCTTT.

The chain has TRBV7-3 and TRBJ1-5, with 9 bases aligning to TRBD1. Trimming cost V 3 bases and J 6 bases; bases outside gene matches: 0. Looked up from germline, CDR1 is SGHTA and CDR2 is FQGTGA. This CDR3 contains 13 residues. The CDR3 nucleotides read TGTGCCAGCAGCTTGACAGGGGGTCAGCCCCAGCATTTT. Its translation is CASSLTGGQPQHF.

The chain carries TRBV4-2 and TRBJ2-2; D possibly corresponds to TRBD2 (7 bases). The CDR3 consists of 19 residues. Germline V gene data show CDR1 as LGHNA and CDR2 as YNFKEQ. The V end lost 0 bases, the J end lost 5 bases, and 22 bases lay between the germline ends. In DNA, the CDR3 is TGTGCCAGCAGCCAAGACCTCGGGGGCGGACGGGGGGTAACCGGGGAGCTGTTTTTT. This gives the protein CASSQDLGGGRGVTGELFF.

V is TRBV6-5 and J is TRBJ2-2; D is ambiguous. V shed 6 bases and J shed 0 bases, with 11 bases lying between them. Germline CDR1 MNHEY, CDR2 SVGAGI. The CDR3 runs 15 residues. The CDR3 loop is CASRVGQSNTGELFF. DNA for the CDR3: TGTGCCAGCAGAGTTGGTCAGTCGAACACCGGGGAGCTGTTTTTT.

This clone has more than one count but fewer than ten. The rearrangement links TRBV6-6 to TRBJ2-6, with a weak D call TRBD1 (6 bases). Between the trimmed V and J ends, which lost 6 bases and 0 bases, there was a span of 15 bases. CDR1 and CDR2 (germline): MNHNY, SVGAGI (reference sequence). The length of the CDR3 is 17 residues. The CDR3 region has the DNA TGTGCCAGCAGGCGACAGGCTGGCTCCTCTGGGGCCAACGTCCTGACTTTC. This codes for CASRRQAGSSGANVLTF.

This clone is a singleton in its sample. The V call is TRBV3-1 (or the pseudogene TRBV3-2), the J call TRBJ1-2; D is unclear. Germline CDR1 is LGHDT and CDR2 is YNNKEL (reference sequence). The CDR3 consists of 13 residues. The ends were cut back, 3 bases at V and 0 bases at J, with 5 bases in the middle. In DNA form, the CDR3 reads TGTGCCAGCAGCCACAGTACTAACTATGGCTACACCTTC. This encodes CASSHSTNYGYTF.

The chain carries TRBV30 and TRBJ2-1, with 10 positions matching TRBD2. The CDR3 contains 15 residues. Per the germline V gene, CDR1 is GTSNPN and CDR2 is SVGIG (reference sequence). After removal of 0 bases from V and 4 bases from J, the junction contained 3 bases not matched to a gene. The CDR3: CAWSVHSGGYNEQFF. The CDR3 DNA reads TGTGCCTGGAGTGTACATAGCGGGGGGTACAATGAGCAGTTCTTC.

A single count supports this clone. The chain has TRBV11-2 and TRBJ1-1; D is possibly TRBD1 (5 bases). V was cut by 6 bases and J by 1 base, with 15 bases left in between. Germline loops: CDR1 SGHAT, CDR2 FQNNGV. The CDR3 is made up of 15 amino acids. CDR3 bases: TGTGCCAGCAGGCGGGGGACGGGGAGGAACACTGAAGCTTTCTTT. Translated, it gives CASRRGTGRNTEAFF.

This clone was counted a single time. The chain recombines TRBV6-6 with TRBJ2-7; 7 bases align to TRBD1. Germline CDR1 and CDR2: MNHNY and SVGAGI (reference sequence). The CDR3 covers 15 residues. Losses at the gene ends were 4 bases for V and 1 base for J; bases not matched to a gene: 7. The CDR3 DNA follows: TGTGCCAGCAGTTCTAGAGGGACAGAATCCTACGAGCAGTACTTC. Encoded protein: CASSSRGTESYEQYF.

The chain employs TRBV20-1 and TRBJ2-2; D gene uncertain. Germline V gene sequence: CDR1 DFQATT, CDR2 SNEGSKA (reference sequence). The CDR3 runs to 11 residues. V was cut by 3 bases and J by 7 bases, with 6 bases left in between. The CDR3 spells CSASKHGELFF. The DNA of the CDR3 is TGCAGTGCTAGTAAACACGGGGAGCTGTTTTTT.

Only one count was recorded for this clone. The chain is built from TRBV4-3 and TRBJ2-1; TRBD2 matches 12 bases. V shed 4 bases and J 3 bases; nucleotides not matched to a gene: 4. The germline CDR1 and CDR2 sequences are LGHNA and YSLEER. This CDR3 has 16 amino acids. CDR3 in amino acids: CASSLETSGGYNEQFF. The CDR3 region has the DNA TGCGCCAGCAGCCTCGAGACTAGCGGGGGCTACAATGAGCAGTTCTTC.

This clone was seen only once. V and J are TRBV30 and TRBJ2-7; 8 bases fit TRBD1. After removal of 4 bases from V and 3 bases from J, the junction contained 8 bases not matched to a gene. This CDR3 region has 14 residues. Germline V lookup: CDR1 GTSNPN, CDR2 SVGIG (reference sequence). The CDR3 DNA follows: TGTGCCTGGAACCTACAGGGGGGACACTACGAGCAGTACTTC. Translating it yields CAWNLQGGHYEQYF.

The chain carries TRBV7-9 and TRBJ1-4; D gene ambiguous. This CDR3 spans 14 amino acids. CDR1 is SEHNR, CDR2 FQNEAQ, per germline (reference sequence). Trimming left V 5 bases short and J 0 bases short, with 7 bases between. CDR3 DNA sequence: TGTGCCAGCAGCGCACTTGCAACTAATGAAAAACTGTTTTTT. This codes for CASSALATNEKLFF.

The CDR3 protein is CASSAGGGGELFF. The CDR3 DNA follows: TGTGCCAGCTCCGCGGGGGGAGGCGGGGAGCTGTTTTTT. The chain has TRBV19 and TRBJ2-2; 8 bases fit TRBD2. V shed 9 bases, J shed 7 bases, and the junction held 7 bases outside the gene matches. The CDR3 is made up of 13 amino acids. Germline V gene data show CDR1 as LNHDA and CDR2 as SQIVND (reference sequence).

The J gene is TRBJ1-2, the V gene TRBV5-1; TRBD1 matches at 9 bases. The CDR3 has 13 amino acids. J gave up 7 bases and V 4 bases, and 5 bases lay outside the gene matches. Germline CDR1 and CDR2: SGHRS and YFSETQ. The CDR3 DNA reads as TGCGCCAGCAGCCCGAGGGACAGGGCTGGCTACACCTTC. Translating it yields CASSPRDRAGYTF.

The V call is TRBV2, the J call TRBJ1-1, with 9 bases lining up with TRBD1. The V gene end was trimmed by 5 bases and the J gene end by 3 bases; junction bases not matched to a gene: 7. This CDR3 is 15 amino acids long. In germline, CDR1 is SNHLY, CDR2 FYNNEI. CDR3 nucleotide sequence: TGTGCCAGCAGTAGGGACAGGGAAGGGGACACTGAAGCTTTCTTT. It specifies CASSRDREGDTEAFF.

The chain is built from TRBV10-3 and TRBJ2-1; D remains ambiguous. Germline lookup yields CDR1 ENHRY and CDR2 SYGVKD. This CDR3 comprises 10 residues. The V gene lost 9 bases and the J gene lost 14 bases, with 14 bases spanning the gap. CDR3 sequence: CAISPGRKFF. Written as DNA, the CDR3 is TGTGCCATATCTCCTGGCCGCAAGTTCTTC.

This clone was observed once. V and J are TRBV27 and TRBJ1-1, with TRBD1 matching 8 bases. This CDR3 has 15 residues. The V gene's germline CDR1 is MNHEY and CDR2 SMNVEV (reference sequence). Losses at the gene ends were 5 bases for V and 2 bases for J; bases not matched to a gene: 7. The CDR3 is CASSEIQGVNTEAFF. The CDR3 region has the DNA TGTGCCAGCAGTGAAATACAGGGGGTCAACACTGAAGCTTTCTTT.

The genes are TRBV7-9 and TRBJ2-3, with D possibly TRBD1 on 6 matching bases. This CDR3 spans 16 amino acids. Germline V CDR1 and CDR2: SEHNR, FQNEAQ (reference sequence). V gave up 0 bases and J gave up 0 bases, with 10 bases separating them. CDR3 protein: CASSLAGQPSTDTQYF. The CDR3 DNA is TGTGCCAGCAGCTTAGCTGGACAGCCTAGCACAGATACGCAGTATTTT. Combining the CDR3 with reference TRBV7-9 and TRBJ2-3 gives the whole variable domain DTGVSQNPRHKITKRGQNVTFRCDPISEHNRLYWYRQTLGQGPEFLTYFQNEAQLEKSRLLSDRFSAERPKGSFSTLEIQRTEQGDSAMYLCASSLAGQPSTDTQYFGPGTRLTVL.

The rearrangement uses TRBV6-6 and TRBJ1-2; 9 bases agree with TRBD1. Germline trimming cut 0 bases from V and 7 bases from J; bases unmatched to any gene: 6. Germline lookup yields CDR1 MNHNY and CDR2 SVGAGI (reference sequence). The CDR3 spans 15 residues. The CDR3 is CASSYSIQGAAGYTF. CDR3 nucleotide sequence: TGTGCCAGCAGTTACTCGATACAGGGGGCGGCTGGCTACACCTTC.